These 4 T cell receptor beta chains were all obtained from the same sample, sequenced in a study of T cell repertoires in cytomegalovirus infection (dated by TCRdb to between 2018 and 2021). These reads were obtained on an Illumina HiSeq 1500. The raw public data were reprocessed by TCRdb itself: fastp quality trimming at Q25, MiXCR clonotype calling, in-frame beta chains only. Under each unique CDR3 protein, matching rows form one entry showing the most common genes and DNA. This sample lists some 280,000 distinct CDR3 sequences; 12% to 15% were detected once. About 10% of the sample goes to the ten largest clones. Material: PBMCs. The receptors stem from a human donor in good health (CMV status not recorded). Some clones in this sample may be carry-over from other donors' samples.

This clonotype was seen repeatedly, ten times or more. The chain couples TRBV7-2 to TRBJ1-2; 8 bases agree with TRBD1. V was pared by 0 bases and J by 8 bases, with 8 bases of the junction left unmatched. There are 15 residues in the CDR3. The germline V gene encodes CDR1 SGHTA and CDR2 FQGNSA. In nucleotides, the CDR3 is TGTGCCAGCAGCTTAGCGGCAGGGGGCTTCTACGGCTACACCTTC. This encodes CASSLAAGGFYGYTF.

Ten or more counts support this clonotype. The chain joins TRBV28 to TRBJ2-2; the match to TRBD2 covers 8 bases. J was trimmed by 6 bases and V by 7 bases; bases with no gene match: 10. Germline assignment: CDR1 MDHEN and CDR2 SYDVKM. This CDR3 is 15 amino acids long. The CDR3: CASTPAGEVSGELFF. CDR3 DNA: TGTGCCAGCACCCCAGCGGGAGAAGTGTCCGGGGAGCTGTTTTTT. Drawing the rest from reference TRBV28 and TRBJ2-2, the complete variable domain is DVKVTQSSRYLVKRTGEKVFLECVQDMDHENMFWYRQDPGLGLRLIYFSYDVKMKEKGDIPEGYSVSREKKERFSLILESASTNQTSMYLCASTPAGEVSGELFFGEGSRLTVL.

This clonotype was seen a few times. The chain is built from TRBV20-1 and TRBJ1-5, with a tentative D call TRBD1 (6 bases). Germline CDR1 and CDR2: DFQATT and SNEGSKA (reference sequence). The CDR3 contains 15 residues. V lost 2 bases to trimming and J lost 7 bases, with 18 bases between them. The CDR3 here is CSARYIGGGDQPQHF. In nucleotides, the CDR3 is TGCAGTGCTAGATACATCGGGGGCGGTGACCAGCCCCAGCATTTT.

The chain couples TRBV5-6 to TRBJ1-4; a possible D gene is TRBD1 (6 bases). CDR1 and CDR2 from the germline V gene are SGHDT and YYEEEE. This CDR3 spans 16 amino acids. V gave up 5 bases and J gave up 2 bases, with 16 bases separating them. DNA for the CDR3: TGTGCCAGCAGTCTCCGGGGGAGGGGGACTAATGAAAAACTGTTTTTT. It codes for CASSLRGRGTNEKLFF.